A single sample gave rise to the 30 T cell receptor beta chains below, sequenced in a study of monozygotic twins with inflammatory bowel disease. TCRdb derives one entry per CDR3 protein from the 5' RACE reads, leaving out DNA. The sample's table shows 150,000 or so distinct CDR3 sequences. The material sequenced was blood. The receptors derive from a human donor with ulcerative colitis or Crohn's disease, or a healthy co-twin of an affected twin (not recorded which).

The chain links TRBV15 to TRBJ1-5; the TCRdb D gene call, TRBD1, has no DNA to confirm it. CDR3 length: 16 residues. Germline CDR1 is LNHNV and CDR2 is YYDKDF (reference sequence). The CDR3 protein is CATSRDLAGVNQPQHF.

The CDR3 sequence is CASRSGTGRGYSNQPQHF. The rearrangement uses TRBV6-4 and TRBJ1-5; the D gene TCRdb calls, TRBD1, cannot be checked with no DNA. Germline V gives CDR1 MRHNA, CDR2 SNTAGT. The CDR3 is 18 amino acids.

The chain joins TRBV10-3 to TRBJ1-6; TCRdb outputs TRBD1, but without DNA this stays unchecked. The CDR3 covers 13 residues. Germline V gene sequence: CDR1 ENHRY, CDR2 SYGVKD. CDR3 protein: CATRQGPDSPLHF.

Here the CDR3 reads CSVDTAGGTDTQYF. V is TRBV29-1 and J is TRBJ2-3; no DNA is available, so the TRBD2 call from TCRdb remains unchecked. The germline V gene has CDR1 SQVTM and CDR2 ANQGSEA. The CDR3 has 14 amino acids.

This chain links TRBV12-5 with TRBJ2-3; no DNA is available, so the TRBD1 call from TCRdb remains unchecked. Germline values: CDR1 LGHNT, CDR2 FRNRAP. The CDR3 runs 12 residues. CDR3 residues: CASGVGVDTQYF. Variable domain in full (rest from reference TRBV12-5 and TRBJ2-3): DARVTQTPRHKVTEMGQEVTMRCQPILGHNTVFWYRQTMMQGLELLAYFRNRAPLDDSGMPKDRFSAEMPDATLATLKIQPSEPRDSAVYFCASGVGVDTQYFGPGTRLTVL.

V gene TRBV6-5 combines with J gene TRBJ2-3; with no DNA, the TCRdb D assignment of TRBD1 cannot be verified. The CDR3 contains 18 residues. The germline gives CDR1 MNHEY, CDR2 SVGAGI. The CDR3 sequence: CASSYLRTWTGTGDTQYF.

V is TRBV5-3 and J is TRBJ2-3. TRBV5-3 qualifies as an ORF whose function is uncertain. CDR3 length: 12 amino acids. The chain's CDR3 is CARSFPPDTQYF.

V is TRBV30 and J is TRBJ1-1. The CDR3 covers 11 residues. CDR1 and CDR2 (germline): GTSNPN, SVGIG (reference sequence). CDR3 region: CAWRENTEAFF.

The J gene is TRBJ2-5, the V gene TRBV3-1; checking the TCRdb D call of TRBD1 is not possible without DNA. Germline V CDR1 and CDR2: LGHDT, YNNKEL (reference sequence). The CDR3 consists of 12 residues. The CDR3 sequence: CASSPRGGNQYF.

The V call is TRBV29-1, the J call TRBJ1-1. The germline gives CDR1 SQVTM, CDR2 ANQGSEA. This CDR3 contains 13 residues. CDR3: CSVDVGGGAKAFF.

The V and J genes are TRBV5-1 and TRBJ1-6; as DNA is missing, the TRBD1 call by TCRdb cannot be tested. The CDR3 is 15 residues long. Germline V lookup: CDR1 SGHRS, CDR2 YFSETQ. CDR3 residues: CASSLLRVRDSPLHF.

This chain joins TRBV2 and TRBJ2-1; the TRBD2 assignment by TCRdb is unverifiable without DNA. The CDR3 runs to 17 residues. Germline V CDR1 and CDR2: SNHLY, FYNNEI. CDR3 sequence reads: CASSGGSGRRAYNEQFF.

The chain uses TRBV10-2 and TRBJ2-1; TCRdb returns TRBD1, unconfirmable since there is no DNA. The CDR3 has 14 amino acids. From germline, CDR1 is WSHSY and CDR2 SAAADI. CDR3 amino acids: CASSVTGGGNEQFF.

V gene TRBV29-1 combines with J gene TRBJ1-1; the D call from TCRdb, TRBD1, cannot be confirmed without DNA. Germline V gene sequence: CDR1 SQVTM, CDR2 ANQGSEA. This CDR3 region has 16 residues. This chain's CDR3 is CSVNLQGLVRDTEAFF. Looking up the rest from reference TRBV29-1 and TRBJ1-1 gives the full variable domain: SAVISQKPSRDICQRGTSLTIQCQVDSQVTMMFWYRQQPGQSLTLIATANQGSEATYESGFVIDKFPISRPNLTFSTLTVSNMSPEDSSIYLCSVNLQGLVRDTEAFFGQGTRLTVV.

The CDR3 loop is CSAVGWPGNTEAFF. This chain joins TRBV20-1 and TRBJ1-1; absent DNA, TCRdb's TRBD1 call cannot be checked. Looked up from germline, CDR1 is DFQATT and CDR2 is SNEGSKA (reference sequence). This CDR3 region has 14 residues.

This rearrangement joins TRBV6-6 to TRBJ2-7; with no DNA, the TCRdb D assignment of TRBD1 cannot be verified. Per germline, CDR1 MNHNY and CDR2 SVGAGI (reference sequence). The CDR3 sequence is 14 residues long. CDR3 region: CASSSRTAPYEQYF.

This chain connects TRBV7-2 to TRBJ1-2; TCRdb's D gene call, TRBD1, goes unchecked for lack of DNA. This CDR3 is built from 14 residues. Per germline, CDR1 SGHTA and CDR2 FQGNSA. CDR3 sequence reads: CASSPREGARGYTF. Drawing the rest from reference TRBV7-2 and TRBJ1-2, the complete variable domain is GAGVSQSPSNKVTEKGKDVELRCDPISGHTALYWYRQSLGQGLEFLIYFQGNSAPDKSGLPSDRFSAERTGGSVSTLTIQRTQQEDSAVYLCASSPREGARGYTFGSGTRLTVV.

The chain carries TRBV20-1 and TRBJ1-1. Germline V CDR1 and CDR2: DFQATT, SNEGSKA (reference sequence). CDR3 length: 13 residues. CDR3 sequence: CSARGSRDTEAFF.

The chain employs TRBV29-1 and TRBJ1-1. The CDR3 is made up of 11 amino acids. The germline gives CDR1 SQVTM, CDR2 ANQGSEA. The CDR3 reads CSVQLTVRTFF.

V gene TRBV5-1 combines with J gene TRBJ2-7; TCRdb outputs TRBD1, but without DNA this stays unchecked. Per germline, CDR1 SGHRS and CDR2 YFSETQ. The CDR3 sequence is 14 residues long. The CDR3 here is CASSLGQGLDEQYF.

This chain uses TRBV5-6 with TRBJ1-5. Germline V CDR1 and CDR2: SGHDT, YYEEEE. This CDR3 contains 12 residues. The CDR3 sequence: CASSSRSQPQHF.

The rearrangement joins TRBV20-1 to TRBJ1-5; there is no DNA to check the TCRdb D call of TRBD1. The CDR3 covers 17 residues. Germline CDR1 DFQATT, CDR2 SNEGSKA (reference sequence). CDR3 loop: CSARRRVRGSNNQPQHF.

The chain joins TRBV4-3 to TRBJ2-1; TCRdb lists TRBD2, though no DNA is available to test this call. The CDR3 totals 17 residues. Germline assignment: CDR1 LGHNA and CDR2 YSLEER. Here the CDR3 reads CASSQGTSGSTDNEQFF.

V usage is TRBV27 and J usage is TRBJ1-3; TCRdb indicates TRBD1, and absent DNA this call remains unverified. CDR1 and CDR2 (germline): MNHEY, SMNVEV (reference sequence). The CDR3 is 13 residues long. The CDR3 protein is CASSFQVGDTIYF.

The chain links TRBV24-1 to TRBJ2-1; TCRdb indicates TRBD2, and absent DNA this call remains unverified. Germline values: CDR1 KGHDR, CDR2 SFDVKD. The CDR3 sequence is 15 residues long. The CDR3 is CATSDLAGSINEQFF.

The chain links TRBV7-6 to TRBJ2-1; no DNA is available, so the TRBD2 call from TCRdb remains unchecked. The CDR3 has 16 amino acids. Germline CDR1 reads SGHVS; CDR2 reads FNYEAQ. CDR3 loop: CASSSSLAGRYNEQFF.

CDR3: CASSYSGIAYEQYF. The gene calls are TRBV6-6 and TRBJ2-7. This CDR3 is built from 14 residues. Germline loops: CDR1 MNHNY, CDR2 SVGAGI (reference sequence).

The genes are TRBV6-5 and TRBJ2-3; the TRBD2 assignment by TCRdb is unverifiable without DNA. Germline V CDR1 and CDR2: MNHEY, SVGAGI. CDR3 size: 16 residues. The CDR3 region is CASSYSLAGRTDTQYF.

The gene calls are TRBV7-2 and TRBJ2-3. Germline V gene lookup returns CDR1 SGHTA and CDR2 FQGNSA. The CDR3 loop spans 13 amino acids. This CDR3 is CASSQRQTDTQYF.

The chain has TRBV3-1 and TRBJ2-7; absent DNA, TCRdb's TRBD1 call cannot be checked. The CDR3 loop spans 15 amino acids. Germline V gene lookup returns CDR1 LGHDT and CDR2 YNNKEL (reference sequence). CDR3 residues: CASSQDWDRVREQYF.